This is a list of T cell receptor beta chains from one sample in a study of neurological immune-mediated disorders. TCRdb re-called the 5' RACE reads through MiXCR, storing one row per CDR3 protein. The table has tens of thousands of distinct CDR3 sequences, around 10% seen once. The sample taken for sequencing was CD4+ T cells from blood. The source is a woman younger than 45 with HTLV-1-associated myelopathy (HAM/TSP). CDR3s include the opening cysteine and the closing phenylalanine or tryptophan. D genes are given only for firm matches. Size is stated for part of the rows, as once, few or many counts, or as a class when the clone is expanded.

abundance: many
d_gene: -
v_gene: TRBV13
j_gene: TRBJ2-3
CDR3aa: CASSPKSTDTQYF
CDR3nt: TGTGCCAGCAGCCCGAAGTCCACAGATACGCAGTATTTT

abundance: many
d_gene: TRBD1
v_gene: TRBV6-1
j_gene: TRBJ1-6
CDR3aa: CASRWDRVTPLHF
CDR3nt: TGTGCCAGCAGGTGGGACAGGGTAACACCCCTCCACTTT

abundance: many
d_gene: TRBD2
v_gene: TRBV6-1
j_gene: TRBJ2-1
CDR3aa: CASSDLAARGDNEQFF
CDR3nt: TGTGCCAGCAGTGATCTTGCCGCGCGGGGGGACAATGAGCAGTTCTTC

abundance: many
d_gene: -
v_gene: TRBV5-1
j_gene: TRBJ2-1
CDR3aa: CASSAGTGYNEQFF
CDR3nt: TGCGCCAGCAGCGCCGGGACGGGCTACAATGAGCAGTTCTTC

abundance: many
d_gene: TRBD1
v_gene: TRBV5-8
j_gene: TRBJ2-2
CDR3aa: CASSRVRTGGFGGELFF
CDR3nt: TGTGCCAGCAGCCGAGTTCGGACAGGGGGCTTCGGCGGGGAGCTGTTTTTT

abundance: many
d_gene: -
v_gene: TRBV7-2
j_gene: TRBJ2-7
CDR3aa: CASSPGGYEQYF
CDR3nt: TGTGCCAGCAGCCCCGGGGGCTACGAGCAGTACTTC

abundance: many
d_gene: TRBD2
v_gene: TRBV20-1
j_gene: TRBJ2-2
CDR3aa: CSAIPSGGPNTGELFF
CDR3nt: TGCAGTGCTATCCCTAGCGGGGGCCCAAACACCGGGGAGCTGTTTTTT

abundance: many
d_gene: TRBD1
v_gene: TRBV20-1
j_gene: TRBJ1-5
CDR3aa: CSASTGTGNRQPQHF
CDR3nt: TGCAGTGCTAGTACCGGGACAGGGAATCGCCAGCCCCAGCATTTT

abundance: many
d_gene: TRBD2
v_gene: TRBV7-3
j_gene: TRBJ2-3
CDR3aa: CASSPQRGRYTDTQYF
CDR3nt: TGTGCCAGCAGCCCACAGCGGGGACGCTACACAGATACGCAGTATTTT

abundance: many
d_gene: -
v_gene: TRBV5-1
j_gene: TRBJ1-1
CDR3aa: CASRSQEGNTEAFF
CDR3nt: TGCGCCAGCAGATCCCAGGAAGGGAACACTGAAGCTTTCTTT

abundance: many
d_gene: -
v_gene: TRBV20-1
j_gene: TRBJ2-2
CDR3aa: CSASAGADTGELFF
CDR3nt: TGCAGTGCTAGTGCGGGGGCGGACACCGGGGAGCTGTTTTTT

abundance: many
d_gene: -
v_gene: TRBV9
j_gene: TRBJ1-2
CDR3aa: CASSRGTEGGYGYTF
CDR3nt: TGTGCCAGCAGCAGGGGGACGGAGGGGGGCTATGGCTACACCTTC

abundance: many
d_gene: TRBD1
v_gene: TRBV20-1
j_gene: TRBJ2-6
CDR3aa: CSARMTGGPSGANVLTF
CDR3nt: TGCAGTGCTAGGATGACAGGGGGGCCCTCTGGGGCCAACGTCCTGACTTTC

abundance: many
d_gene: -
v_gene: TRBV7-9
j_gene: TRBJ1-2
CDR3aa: CASSLGSSYGYTF
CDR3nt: TGTGCCAGCAGCTTAGGCAGCTCCTATGGCTACACCTTC

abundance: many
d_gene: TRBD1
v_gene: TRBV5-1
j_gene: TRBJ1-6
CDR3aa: CASSLGDSPFSPLHF
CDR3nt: TGCGCCAGCAGCTTGGGGGACAGCCCTTTTTCACCCCTCCACTTT

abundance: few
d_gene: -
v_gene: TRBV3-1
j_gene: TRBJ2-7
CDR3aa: CASSQGGDTYEQYF
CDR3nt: TGTGCCAGCAGCCAGGGCGGGGATACCTACGAGCAGTACTTC

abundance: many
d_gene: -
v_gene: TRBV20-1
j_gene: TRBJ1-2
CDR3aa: CSAGESYLNYGYTF
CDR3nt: TGCAGTGCCGGGGAAAGCTACCTTAACTATGGCTACACCTTC

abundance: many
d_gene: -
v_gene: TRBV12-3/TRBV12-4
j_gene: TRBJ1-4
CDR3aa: CASSFTGSLSAGQKLFF
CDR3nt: TGTGCCAGCAGTTTTACGGGCAGCCTATCGGCCGGGCAGAAACTGTTTTTT

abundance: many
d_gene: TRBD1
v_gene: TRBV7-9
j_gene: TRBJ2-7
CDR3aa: CASSLEYRGSYEQYF
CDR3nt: TGTGCCAGCAGCCTAGAATACAGGGGTTCCTACGAGCAGTACTTC

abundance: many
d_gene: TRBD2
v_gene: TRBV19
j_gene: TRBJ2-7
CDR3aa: CASGPLAGGAYEQYF
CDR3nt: TGTGCCAGCGGACCTTTAGCGGGGGGAGCCTACGAGCAGTACTTC

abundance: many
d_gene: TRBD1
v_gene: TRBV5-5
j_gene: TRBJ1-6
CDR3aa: CASSLTWDRGNSPLHF
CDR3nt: TGTGCCAGCAGCTTGACCTGGGACAGGGGGAATTCACCCCTCCACTTT

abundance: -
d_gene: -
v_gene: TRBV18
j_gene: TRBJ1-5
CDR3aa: CASSLGGHQPQHF
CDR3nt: TGTGCCAGCTCGCTCGGGGGGCATCAGCCCCAGCATTTT

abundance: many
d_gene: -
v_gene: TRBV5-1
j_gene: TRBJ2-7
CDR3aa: CASSLESGLISYEQYF
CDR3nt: TGCGCCAGCAGCTTGGAGAGCGGGCTGATCTCCTACGAGCAGTACTTC

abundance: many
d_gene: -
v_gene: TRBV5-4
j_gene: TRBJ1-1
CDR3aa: CASSRAGNTEAFF
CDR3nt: TGTGCCAGCAGCCGGGCGGGGAACACTGAAGCTTTCTTT

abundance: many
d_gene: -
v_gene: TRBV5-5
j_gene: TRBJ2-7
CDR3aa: CASSLVVRTPGLQYF
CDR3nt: TGTGCCAGCAGCTTGGTGGTGCGGACCCCTGGATTGCAGTACTTC

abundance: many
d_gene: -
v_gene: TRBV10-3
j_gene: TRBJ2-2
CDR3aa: CAIMGGSNTGELFF
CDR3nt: TGTGCCATCATGGGAGGCTCGAACACCGGGGAGCTGTTTTTT